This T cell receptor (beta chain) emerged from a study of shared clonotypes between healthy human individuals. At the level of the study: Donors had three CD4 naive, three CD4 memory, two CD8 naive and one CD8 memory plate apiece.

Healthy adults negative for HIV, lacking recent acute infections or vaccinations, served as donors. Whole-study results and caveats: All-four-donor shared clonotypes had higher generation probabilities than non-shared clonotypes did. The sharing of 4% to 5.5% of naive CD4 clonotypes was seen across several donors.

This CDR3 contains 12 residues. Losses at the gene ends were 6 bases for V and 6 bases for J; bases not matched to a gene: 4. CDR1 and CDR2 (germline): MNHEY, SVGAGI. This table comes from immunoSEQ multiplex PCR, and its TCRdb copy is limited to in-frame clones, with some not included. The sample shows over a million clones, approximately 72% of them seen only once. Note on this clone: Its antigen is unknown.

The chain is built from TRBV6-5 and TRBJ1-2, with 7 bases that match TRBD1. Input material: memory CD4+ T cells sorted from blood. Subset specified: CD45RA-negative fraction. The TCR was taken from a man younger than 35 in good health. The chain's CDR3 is CASSPQGNGYTF. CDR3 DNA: TGTGCCAGCAGCCCACAGGGGAATGGCTACACCTTC.